Included here is one TCR beta chain sequence, with context. Its antigen is still unknown. Given a much more abundant clone one base away, this may be a read error. TCRdb recomputed calls from the 5' RACE reads with MiXCR, one row per CDR3 protein. This sample yields 65,000 to 95,000 distinct CDR3 sequences, of which around 12% are seen a single time; 15% to 17% belongs to the top ten. The sample is drawn from a study of early T cells in non-severe SARS-CoV-2 infection. Per germline, CDR1 MNHNS and CDR2 SASEGT. V was pared by 5 bases and J by 4 bases, with 11 bases of the junction left unmatched. The CDR3 contains 15 residues. The study's findings and limits: Anti-spike CD8 specificities were favored by VDJdb matching, whose results missed private and CD4 specificities.

The sequence was obtained from an adult who was a healthcare worker with PCR-confirmed SARS-CoV-2 infection or an uninfected control (not recorded which). The donor label of this sample is uncertain. V usage is TRBV6-1 and J usage is TRBJ2-7; TRBD2 matches 7 bases. This sample comprised whole blood, obtained at baseline. The CDR3 DNA reads as TGTGCCAGCAGTCCCGGGGGGATGTCTCTTTACGAGCAGTACTTC. This gives the protein CASSPGGMSLYEQYF.